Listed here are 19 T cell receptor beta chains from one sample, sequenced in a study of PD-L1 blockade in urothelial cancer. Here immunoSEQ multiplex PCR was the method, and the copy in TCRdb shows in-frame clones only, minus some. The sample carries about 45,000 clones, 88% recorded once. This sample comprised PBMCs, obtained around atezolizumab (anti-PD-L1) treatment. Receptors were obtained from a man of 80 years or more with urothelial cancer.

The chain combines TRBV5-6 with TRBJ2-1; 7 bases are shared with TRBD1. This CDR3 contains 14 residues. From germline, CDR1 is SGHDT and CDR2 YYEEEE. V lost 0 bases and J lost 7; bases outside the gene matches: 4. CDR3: CASSLGTGHNEQFF. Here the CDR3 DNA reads TGTGCCAGCAGCTTGGGGACAGGTCATAATGAGCAGTTCTTC.

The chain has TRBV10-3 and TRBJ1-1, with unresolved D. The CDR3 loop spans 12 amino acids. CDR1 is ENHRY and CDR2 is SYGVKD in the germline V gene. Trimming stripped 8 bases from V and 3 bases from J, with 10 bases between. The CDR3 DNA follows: TGTGCCATCGCCAGATCCGACACTGAAGCTTTCTTT. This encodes CAIARSDTEAFF.

The CDR3 sequence: CASSLQGGNQPQHF. DNA for the CDR3: TGTGCCAGCAGCTTGCAGGGTGGGAATCAGCCCCAGCATTTT. The chain employs TRBV7-2 and TRBJ1-5, with D tentatively TRBD1 (5 bases). The CDR3 has 14 residues. V was clipped by 3 bases and J by 4 bases, with 10 bases between them. Germline V gene lookup returns CDR1 SGHTA and CDR2 FQGNSA.

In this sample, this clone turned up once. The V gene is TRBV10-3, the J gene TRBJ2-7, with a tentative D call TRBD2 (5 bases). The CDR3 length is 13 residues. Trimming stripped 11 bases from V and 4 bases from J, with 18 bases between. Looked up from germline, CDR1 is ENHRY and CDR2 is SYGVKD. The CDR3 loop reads CACNQEELYEQYF. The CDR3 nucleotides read TGTGCCTGTAACCAGGAGGAGTTGTACGAGCAGTACTTC.

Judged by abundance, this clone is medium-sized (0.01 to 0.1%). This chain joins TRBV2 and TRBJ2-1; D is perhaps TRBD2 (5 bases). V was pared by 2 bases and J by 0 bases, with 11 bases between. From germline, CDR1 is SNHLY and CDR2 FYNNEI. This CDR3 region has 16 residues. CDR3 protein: CASSESSPSSYNEQFF. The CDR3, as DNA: TGTGCCAGCAGTGAATCTAGCCCGAGCTCCTACAATGAGCAGTTCTTC.

CDR3 residues: CASSLLATVTDTQYF. Written as DNA, the CDR3 is TGTGCCAGCAGCCTACTAGCGACAGTGACAGATACGCAGTATTTT. This chain links TRBV27 with TRBJ2-3, with TRBD2 matching 7 bases. The V segment lost 6 bases and the J segment 3 bases; nucleotides outside the gene matches: 9. CDR3 length: 15 amino acids. CDR1 is MNHEY and CDR2 is SMNVEV in the germline V gene (reference sequence).

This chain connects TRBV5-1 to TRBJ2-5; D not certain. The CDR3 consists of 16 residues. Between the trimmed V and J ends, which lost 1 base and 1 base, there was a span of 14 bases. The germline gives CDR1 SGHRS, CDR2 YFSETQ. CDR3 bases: TGCGCCAGCAGCTTGTCCCCGTCGGGTAGCCAAGAGACCCAGTACTTC. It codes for CASSLSPSGSQETQYF.

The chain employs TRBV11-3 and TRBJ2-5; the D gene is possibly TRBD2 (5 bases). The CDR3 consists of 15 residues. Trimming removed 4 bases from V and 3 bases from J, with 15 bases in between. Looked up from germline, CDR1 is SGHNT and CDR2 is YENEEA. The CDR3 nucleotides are TGTGCCAGCAGCTACGGCGGGCGCGGTGAAGAGACCCAGTACTTC. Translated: CASSYGGRGEETQYF.

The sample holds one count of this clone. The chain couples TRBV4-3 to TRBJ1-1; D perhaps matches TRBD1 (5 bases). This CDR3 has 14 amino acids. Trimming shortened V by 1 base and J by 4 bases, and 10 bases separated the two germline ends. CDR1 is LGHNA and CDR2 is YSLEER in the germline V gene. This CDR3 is CASSQATVRTEAFF. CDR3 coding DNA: TGCGCCAGCAGCCAAGCGACAGTTCGCACTGAAGCTTTCTTT.

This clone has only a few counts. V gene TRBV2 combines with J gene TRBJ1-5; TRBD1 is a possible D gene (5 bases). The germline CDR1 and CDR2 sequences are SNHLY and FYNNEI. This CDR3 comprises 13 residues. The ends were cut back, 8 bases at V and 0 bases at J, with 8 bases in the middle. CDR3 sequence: CASADSSNQPQHF. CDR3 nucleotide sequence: TGTGCCAGCGCCGACAGTAGCAATCAGCCCCAGCATTTT. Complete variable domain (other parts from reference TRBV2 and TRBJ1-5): EPEVTQTPSHQVTQMGQEVILRCVPISNHLYFYWYRQILGQKVEFLVSFYNNEISEKSEIFDDQFSVERPDGSNFTLKIRSTKLEDSAMYFCASADSSNQPQHFGDGTRLSIL.

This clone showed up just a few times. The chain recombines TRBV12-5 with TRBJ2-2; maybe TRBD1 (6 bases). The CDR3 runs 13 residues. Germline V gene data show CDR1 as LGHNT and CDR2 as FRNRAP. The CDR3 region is CVSGTTNTGELFF. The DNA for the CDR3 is TGTGTCTCCGGGACAACGAACACCGGGGAGCTGTTTTTT.

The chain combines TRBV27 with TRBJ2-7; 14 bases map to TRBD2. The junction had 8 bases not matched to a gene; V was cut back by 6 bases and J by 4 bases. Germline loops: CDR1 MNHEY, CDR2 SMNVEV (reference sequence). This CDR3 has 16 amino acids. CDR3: CASRTTGLAGAYEQYF. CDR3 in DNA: TGTGCCAGCAGAACAACGGGACTAGCGGGAGCTTACGAGCAGTACTTC.

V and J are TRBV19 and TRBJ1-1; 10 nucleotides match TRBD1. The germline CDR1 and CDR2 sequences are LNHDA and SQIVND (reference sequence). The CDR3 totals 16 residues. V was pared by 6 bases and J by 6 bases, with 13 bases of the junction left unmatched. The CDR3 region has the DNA TGTGCCAGTAGCCCTACGGACAGGGGGGGCACGCCTGAAGCTTTCTTT. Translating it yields CASSPTDRGGTPEAFF.

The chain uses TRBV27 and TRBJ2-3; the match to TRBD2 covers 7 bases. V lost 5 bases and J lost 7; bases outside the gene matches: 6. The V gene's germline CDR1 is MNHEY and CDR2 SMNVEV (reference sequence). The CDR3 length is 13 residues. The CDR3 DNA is TGTGCCAGCAGTAAAACTAGCGAATATACGCAGTATTTT. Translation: CASSKTSEYTQYF.

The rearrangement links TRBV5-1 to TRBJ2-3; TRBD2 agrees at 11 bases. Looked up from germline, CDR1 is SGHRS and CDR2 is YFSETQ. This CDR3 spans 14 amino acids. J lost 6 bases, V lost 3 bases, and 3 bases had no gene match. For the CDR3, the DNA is TGCGCCAGCAGCTCTCCTAGCGGGGGGGATACGCAGTATTTT. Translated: CASSSPSGGDTQYF.

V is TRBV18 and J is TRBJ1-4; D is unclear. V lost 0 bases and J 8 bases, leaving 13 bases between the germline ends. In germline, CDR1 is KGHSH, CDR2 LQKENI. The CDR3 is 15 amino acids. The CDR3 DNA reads TGTGCCAGCTCACCACCTGGCCTGGGAGGGGAAAAACTGTTTTTT. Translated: CASSPPGLGGEKLFF.

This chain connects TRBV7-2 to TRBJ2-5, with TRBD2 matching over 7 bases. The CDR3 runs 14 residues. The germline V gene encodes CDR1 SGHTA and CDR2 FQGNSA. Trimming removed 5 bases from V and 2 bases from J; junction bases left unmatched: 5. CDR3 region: CASSRTRVQETQYF. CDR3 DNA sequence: TGTGCCAGCAGCCGGACTAGGGTGCAAGAGACCCAGTACTTC.

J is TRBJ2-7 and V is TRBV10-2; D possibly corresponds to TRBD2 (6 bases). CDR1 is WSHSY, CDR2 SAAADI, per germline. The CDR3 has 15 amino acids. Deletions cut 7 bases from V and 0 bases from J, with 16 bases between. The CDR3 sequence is CASNEVGLFSYEQYF. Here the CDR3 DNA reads TGCGCCAGCAATGAAGTGGGACTGTTCTCCTACGAGCAGTACTTC.

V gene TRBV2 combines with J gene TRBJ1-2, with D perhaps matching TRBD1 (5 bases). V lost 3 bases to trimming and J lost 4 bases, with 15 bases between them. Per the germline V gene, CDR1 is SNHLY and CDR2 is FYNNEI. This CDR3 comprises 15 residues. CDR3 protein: CASSDTPGYSYGYTF. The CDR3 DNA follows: TGTGCCAGCAGTGACACACCAGGGTATTCCTATGGCTACACCTTC.